This T cell receptor (beta chain) was found in a study of shared clonotypes between healthy human individuals. TCRdb's copy holds only in-frame clones and misses some; the assay was immunoSEQ multiplex PCR. Among millions of clones listed, 85% to 95% were seen once. The J segment lost 3 bases and the V segment lost 4 bases, leaving 9 bases of the junction unmatched. CDR1 ENHRY and CDR2 SYGVKD come from the germline V gene. The CDR3 totals 16 residues. Sequenced material: naive CD4+ T cells sorted from blood. The subset here: CD45RA+ positively selected. The clonotype comes from a young man in good health. V and J are TRBV10-3 and TRBJ2-3, with TRBD1 matching over 8 bases. The CDR3 DNA sequence: TGTGCCATCAGTGTTGGTCGGGACAGGCTGACAGATACGCAGTATTTT. Translation gives CAISVGRDRLTDTQYF.